Listed here are 5 T cell receptor beta chains from one sample, sequenced in a study of blood T cell repertoires in COVID-19. Profiled with immunoSEQ multiplex PCR; TCRdb holds only in-frame clones, not every one. The sample has 45,000 or so clones, 80% to 90% seen once; the top ten hold 3.5% to 5%. The sequenced sample consisted of peripheral blood. Every receptor here comes from a man aged 40-49 years with COVID-19, enrolled during active disease.

The chain couples TRBV9 to TRBJ2-3; D gene ambiguous. CDR3 length: 13 amino acids. Germline CDR1 reads SGDLS; CDR2 reads YYNGEE. The V and J ends lost 0 bases and 4 bases respectively, with 6 bases between them. CDR3 bases: TGTGCCAGCAGCGTAGTCCCCTCAGATACGCAGTATTTT. Its translation is CASSVVPSDTQYF.

This clone occurred a few times. CDR3 in DNA: TGCGCCAGCAGCTTTGGCGGGGGGGACTACAATGAGCAGTTCTTC. Protein sequence: CASSFGGGDYNEQFF. The J gene is TRBJ2-1, the V gene TRBV5-1, with 9 nucleotides matching TRBD2. V was clipped by 2 bases and J by 3 bases; unmatched bases: 3. The CDR3 extends over 15 amino acids. The germline CDR1 and CDR2 sequences are SGHRS and YFSETQ.

J is TRBJ2-7 and V is TRBV28; perhaps TRBD1 as D (6 bases). The V end was cut by 2 bases, the J end by 5 bases, with 13 bases between. The CDR3 extends over 14 amino acids. Germline assignment: CDR1 MDHEN and CDR2 SYDVKM. CDR3 nucleotides: TGTGCCAGCAGTTTACCAGGGGCGAGGAACGAGCAGTACTTC. This codes for CASSLPGARNEQYF.

The chain uses TRBV24-1 and TRBJ1-2, with D possibly being TRBD1 (5 bases). Germline assignment: CDR1 KGHDR and CDR2 SFDVKD. V lost 4 bases to trimming and J lost 2 bases, with 10 bases between them. The CDR3 loop spans 14 amino acids. DNA of the CDR3: TGTGCCACCAGTGAAAGGACAAGCAACTATGGCTACACCTTC. As protein: CATSERTSNYGYTF.

In nucleotides, the CDR3 is TGTGCCAGCAGCCGACGGGACAGGGCCTACGAGCAGTACTTC. Protein sequence: CASSRRDRAYEQYF. The chain has TRBV3-1 (or the pseudogene TRBV3-2) and TRBJ2-7; 9 nucleotides match TRBD1. The CDR3 has 14 amino acids. V was clipped by 4 bases and J by 2 bases; unmatched bases: 3. Per the germline V gene, CDR1 is LGHDT and CDR2 is YNNKEL (reference sequence).